This is a list of T cell receptor beta chains from one sample in a study of Graves' ophthalmopathy and Graves' hyperthyroidism. TCRdb analysed the multiplex PCR reads with MiXCR anew, one entry per CDR3 protein. The repertoire holds roughly 350,000 distinct CDR3 sequences, with 17% as singletons. Sequencing used peripheral blood. The receptors shown here come from an adult woman with stable Graves' hyperthyroidism. Each CDR3 is given with its conserved first and last residue. A D gene is named only where the DNA matches it firmly. The size of a clone is reported for some rows only, either as once, few or many, or as a class for expanded clones.

D,V,size,J,CDR3
TRBD1,TRBV6-5,once,TRBJ2-7,CASSYSSGQAYEQYF
NA,TRBV4-1,many,TRBJ2-7,CASSQDRGHSLEQYF
NA,TRBV3-1,many,TRBJ1-2,CASSQDDANGYTF
NA,TRBV6-1,many,TRBJ2-3,CASSRQRSTDTQYF
TRBD1,TRBV27,many,TRBJ1-2,CASSGERDRDVGGYTF
NA,TRBV29-1,NA,TRBJ2-7,CSVVRADSLGGEQYF
NA,TRBV20-1,many,TRBJ2-7,CSARGGGSYEQYF
NA,TRBV28,many,TRBJ1-5,CASSSPEWNHQPQHF
TRBD1,TRBV30,many,TRBJ2-2,CAWSAGQGWNTGELFF
TRBD1,TRBV28,many,TRBJ2-2,CASRAQGRELFF
NA,TRBV7-2,many,TRBJ1-2,CASRGANSASGDGYTF
NA,TRBV7-2,many,TRBJ2-7,CASSSPLQGRDEQYF
NA,TRBV2,few,TRBJ2-2,CASSEDVAGELFF
NA,TRBV7-2,few,TRBJ1-2,CASSLVQGPNYGYTF
NA,TRBV7-3,many,TRBJ2-5,CASSLTGTHGETQYF